This T cell receptor (beta chain) originates from a study of OX40 agonist ivuxolimab in advanced cancers. Overall study: Head and neck, renal cell, melanoma or hepatocellular carcinoma were the cancers that dose-escalation patients had. Around 40% of patients had received prior checkpoint inhibitor therapy. Study findings and constraints: Expanded clones tended on average to be more numerous among CD8+ T cells than CD4+.

Here immunoSEQ multiplex PCR was the method, and the copy in TCRdb shows in-frame clones only, minus some. The sample has about 50,000 clones, 85% to 95% seen once. Worth noting for this clone: Its specificity is unknown.

This CDR3 comprises 15 residues. Germline CDR1 MNHEY, CDR2 SMNVEV (reference sequence). V was pared by 0 bases and J by 7 bases, with 13 bases between. The source material was CD4+ or CD8+ T cells sorted from blood, sampled in a trial of the OX40 agonist ivuxolimab. The chain couples TRBV27 to TRBJ1-5; D ambiguous. The sequence derives from an adult with an advanced solid tumor such as melanoma, head and neck, liver or kidney cancer. In nucleotides, the CDR3 is TGTGCCAGCAGTTTATCGATCGAGGGTGGACAGCCCCAGCATTTT. Its protein is CASSLSIEGGQPQHF.